Listed below are T cell receptor beta chains from one sample, sequenced in a study of blood T cell repertoires in COVID-19. Here immunoSEQ multiplex PCR was the method, and the copy in TCRdb shows in-frame clones only, minus some. The table records about 81,000 clones, 90% to 95% of them present only once. Sequenced sample: peripheral blood. Receptors originate from a woman aged 45 to 65 in a cohort sampled during active COVID-19. Both conserved end residues are part of each CDR3. The D gene is left open where the match is weak. Size values are once, few and many counts, or a class for expanded clones, and some rows have none.

v_call	cdr3_length	d_call	clone_size	j_call	cdr3_nt	cdr3_aa
TRBV6-5	12	-	once	TRBJ2-7	TGTGCCAGCAGTCTTATTACAGGGGAGCAGTACTTC	CASSLITGEQYF
TRBV9	14	-	-	TRBJ1-1	TGTGCCAGCAGCGTAGAGGTTAGGGGTTCTGAAGCTTTCTTT	CASSVEVRGSEAFF
TRBV5-5	17	-	-	TRBJ1-3	TGTGCCAGCAGCTTATTGGCACAGCATACCTCTGGAAACACCATATATTTT	CASSLLAQHTSGNTIYF
TRBV3-1/TRBV3-2	17	TRBD2	-	TRBJ2-1	TGTGCCAGCAGCCAAGGTAAAAGACTAGCGGGAGGGAATGAGCAGTTCTTC	CASSQGKRLAGGNEQFF
TRBV28	14	TRBD1	once	TRBJ2-7	TGTGCCAGCAGGACGGGACAGGGGGTATACGAGCAGTACTTC	CASRTGQGVYEQYF
TRBV7-6	15	-	-	TRBJ2-2	TGTGCCAGCAGCTTAGGGACACAGAACACCGGGGAGCTGTTTTTT	CASSLGTQNTGELFF
TRBV30	14	-	-	TRBJ2-7	TGTGCCTGGAGTCCCTGGGGAGGGGGTCGGGAGCAGTACTTC	CAWSPWGGGREQYF
TRBV28	17	-	-	TRBJ2-7	TGTGCCAGCAGTTTATACCCCTCGACAGTTTTCTCCTACGAGCAGTACTTC	CASSLYPSTVFSYEQYF
TRBV6-6	14	-	-	TRBJ1-2	TGTGCCAGTTGTCCCGGGGATTCGGGCTATGGCTACACCTTC	CASCPGDSGYGYTF
TRBV3-1/TRBV3-2	17	-	-	TRBJ2-7	TGTGCCAGCAGCCAAGGAGTGGCCATAAGAGGCACTTACGAGCAGTACTTC	CASSQGVAIRGTYEQYF
TRBV2	15	-	few	TRBJ1-5	TGTGCCAGCAGTGAAGGGTGGGACACTTATCAGCCCCAGCATTTT	CASSEGWDTYQPQHF
TRBV19	14	-	-	TRBJ1-6	TGTGCCAGTAGTTCAACCAATGGGGAGTCACCCCTCCACTTT	CASSSTNGESPLHF
TRBV15	15	-	-	TRBJ2-5	TGTGCCACCAGCAGGGGGGACTGGACCCAAGAGACCCAGTACTTC	CATSRGDWTQETQYF
TRBV3-1/TRBV3-2	14	TRBD2	-	TRBJ2-7	TGTGCCAGCAGCCTCAGCGGGACCTACTACGAGCAGTACTTC	CASSLSGTYYEQYF
TRBV3-1/TRBV3-2	15	-	-	TRBJ2-7	TGTGCCAGCAGCCTCTCAGGGGAGGGCACCTACGAGCAGTACTTC	CASSLSGEGTYEQYF
TRBV4-1	17	TRBD2	-	TRBJ2-3	TGCGCCAGCAGCCTACGAGGACTAGCGATTACCACAGATACGCAGTATTTT	CASSLRGLAITTDTQYF
TRBV2	15	-	-	TRBJ2-1	TGTGCCAGCAGCAGGCAGGTCTTATCCTACAATGAGCAGTTCTTC	CASSRQVLSYNEQFF
TRBV18	14	TRBD1	-	TRBJ2-7	TGTGCCAGCTCAGGGGGGACAGGGCCCTACGAGCAGTACTTC	CASSGGTGPYEQYF
TRBV20-1	14	-	-	TRBJ1-4	TGCAGTGCTAGTCAGGCGGGGGACGGTGAAAAACTGTTTTTT	CSASQAGDGEKLFF
TRBV28	14	-	-	TRBJ2-7	TGTGCCAGCAGTTCCGGGGATCAGGACTACGAGCAGTACTTC	CASSSGDQDYEQYF
TRBV28	14	TRBD2	-	TRBJ2-1	TGTGCCAGCCGGGGCGGACTGCGGGGGGACGAGCAGTTCTTC	CASRGGLRGDEQFF
TRBV7-2	16	TRBD2	-	TRBJ2-1	TGTGCCAGCAGCTTAGAAGGCGGGGGGGCCCGGAATGAGCAGTTCTTC	CASSLEGGGARNEQFF